The clone carrying this TCR beta chain came up many times. Researchers ran the PCR with 60 Vbeta and 13 Jbeta primers. Assay: immunoSEQ multiplex PCR; the TCRdb copy retains only in-frame clones and omits some. The table shows about 130,000 clones, with around 8.5% occurring only once. Germline V gives CDR1 SEHNR, CDR2 FQNEAQ (reference sequence). The CDR3 extends over 18 amino acids. The J segment lost 1 base and the V segment lost 1 base, leaving 6 bases of the junction unmatched. The data originate from a study of cytomegalovirus exposure and HLA in healthy donors. The receptor was derived from a man in his forties or fifties in good health and CMV-seronegative. The sequenced material came from PBMCs. This sequence joins TRBV7-9 and TRBJ2-6; 8 positions agree with TRBD2. The CDR3 region is CASSLVAGGGSGANVLTF. The CDR3 DNA reads as TGTGCCAGCAGCTTAGTGGCGGGGGGCGGGTCTGGGGCCAACGTCCTGACTTTC. The full variable domain, rest sourced from reference TRBV7-9 and TRBJ2-6, is DTGVSQNPRHKITKRGQNVTFRCDPISEHNRLYWYRQTLGQGPEFLTYFQNEAQLEKSRLLSDRFSAERPKGSFSTLEIQRTEQGDSAMYLCASSLVAGGGSGANVLTFGAGSRLTVL.